These 8 T cell receptor beta chains were all obtained from the same sample, sequenced in a study of blood T cell repertoires in COVID-19. Data came from immunoSEQ multiplex PCR; TCRdb stores just in-frame clones and leaves some out. The repertoire consists of nearly 200,000 clones, with 89% occurring once and the leading ten covering 6.5% to 9%. Input material: PBMCs or T cells enriched from blood (not recorded which). Every receptor here comes from a woman aged 18-29 years who had recovered from COVID-19.

This clone was found a few times. The rearrangement links TRBV29-1 to TRBJ1-1; D gene unclear. Per germline, CDR1 SQVTM and CDR2 ANQGSEA. The V and J ends lost 4 bases and 0 bases respectively, with 12 bases between them. This CDR3 has 14 residues. CDR3 sequence: CSVVTQILNTEAFF. The CDR3 DNA follows: TGCAGCGTTGTGACTCAAATTCTGAACACTGAAGCTTTCTTT.

The CDR3: CSASERGGTRSQPQHF. CDR3 in DNA: TGCAGTGCTAGTGAAAGGGGGGGAACACGGAGTCAGCCCCAGCATTTT. The chain recombines TRBV20-1 with TRBJ1-5; weak D call: TRBD1 (6 bases). The CDR3 length is 16 residues. V was shortened by 3 bases and J by 6 bases, with 21 bases between the two germline ends. Germline loops: CDR1 DFQATT, CDR2 SNEGSKA (reference sequence).

The chain has TRBV15 and TRBJ1-1; TRBD1 agrees at 8 bases. CDR1 and CDR2 from the germline V gene are LNHNV and YYDKDF (reference sequence). This CDR3 region has 15 residues. V dropped 0 bases and J dropped 6; count of bases not matched to a gene: 6. DNA for the CDR3: TGTGCCACCAGCAGAGATCGGACAGGGAGTGCTGAAGCTTTCTTT. Residues: CATSRDRTGSAEAFF.

This chain's CDR3 is CASSYSPGEYGYTF. In nucleotides, the CDR3 is TGTGCCAGCAGTTACTCCCCCGGGGAGTATGGCTACACCTTC. The chain joins TRBV6-5 to TRBJ1-2, with D unresolved. Trimming stripped 0 bases from V and 5 bases from J, with 10 bases between. From germline, CDR1 is MNHEY and CDR2 SVGAGI. This CDR3 has 14 amino acids.

This chain links TRBV20-1 with TRBJ2-3; the D is unclear. The length of the CDR3 is 11 residues. The V end lost 6 bases, the J end lost 3 bases, and 7 bases lay between the germline ends. Germline V gene data show CDR1 as DFQATT and CDR2 as SNEGSKA (reference sequence). CDR3 in DNA: TGCAGTGCCCGCAGTACAGATACGCAGTATTTT. Translating it yields CSARSTDTQYF.

The chain couples TRBV7-7 to TRBJ2-7; the match to TRBD2 covers 7 bases. The germline CDR1 and CDR2 sequences are SSHAT and FNYEAQ (reference sequence). After removal of 5 bases from V and 6 bases from J, the junction contained 16 bases not matched to a gene. The CDR3 runs 16 residues. CDR3 sequence (DNA): TGTGCCAGCAGCCCCTTGGGGGGGGTCCATACGGTCGAGCAGTACTTC. This codes for CASSPLGGVHTVEQYF.

The J gene is TRBJ2-1, the V gene TRBV19; TRBD1 agrees at 9 bases. Germline CDR1 reads LNHDA; CDR2 reads SQIVND (reference sequence). The CDR3 length is 14 residues. The V gene end was trimmed by 5 bases and the J gene end by 3 bases; junction bases not matched to a gene: 2. In DNA form, the CDR3 reads TGTGCCAGTAGTCCGGGACAGGGCTACAATGAGCAGTTCTTC. Its protein product is CASSPGQGYNEQFF.

The chain recombines TRBV28 with TRBJ2-2; the D is unclear. Deletions cut 2 bases from V and 7 bases from J, with 5 bases between. Per the germline V gene, CDR1 is MDHEN and CDR2 is SYDVKM. The CDR3 spans 12 residues. The CDR3 is CASSLEHGELFF. DNA for the CDR3: TGTGCCAGCAGTTTAGAGCACGGGGAGCTGTTTTTT.